These T cell receptor beta chains were read from a single sample in a study of T cell changes during pregnancy in multiple sclerosis. Sequenced by immunoSEQ multiplex PCR; TCRdb stores in-frame clones only, minus some. The sample has around 50,000 clones, 90% to 95% seen once; the top ten hold 3.5% to 5%. Here the sequenced sample was CD8+ T cells from peripheral blood mononuclear cells, taken in the first trimester of pregnancy. The receptors come from a female donor with multiple sclerosis, enrolled in a pregnancy study. CDR3s leave out the opening cysteine and the closing phenylalanine or tryptophan.

V	J	CDR3
TRBV5-4	TRBJ1-2	ASSLMTGKDGYT
TRBV7-8	TRBJ2-2	ASSSPRGQGWTGELF
TRBV5-4	TRBJ1-2	ASSLDGTDYGYT
TRBV19	TRBJ2-7	ASRGQAHYEQY
TRBV7-9	TRBJ2-7	ASSLAGSGYEQY
TRBV5-1	TRBJ2-7	ASSLGGGRDYEQY
TRBV5-1	TRBJ1-2	ASSPGAGEASGYT
TRBV7-9	TRBJ2-1	ASSLGASGVSYNEQF
TRBV6-5	TRBJ1-2	ASSRDSQGDGYT
TRBV9	TRBJ2-3	ASSPSVGGVADTQY
TRBV5-5	TRBJ2-1	ASRKGTSGLISYNEQF
TRBV4-1	TRBJ1-4	ASSQLVFSTNEKLF
TRBV4-1	TRBJ2-5	ASSQDVGTGGETQY
TRBV2	TRBJ1-2	AQEAVVVGYT
TRBV10-3	TRBJ1-3	AIHQGGAGNTIY
TRBV2	TRBJ1-1	ATPDGVKAEAF
TRBV4-1	TRBJ2-1	ASSPLGDRGLNEQF
TRBV27	TRBJ2-7	ASSLYSSSYEQY
TRBV30	TRBJ1-5	AWDRGGSNQPQH
TRBV27	TRBJ2-1	ASRLGGLSSYNEQF
TRBV19	TRBJ1-5	ASSIRLKDSNQPQH
TRBV7-9	TRBJ2-2	ASSGQYTGELF
TRBV27	TRBJ2-3	ASSSLRTGGITDTQY
TRBV7-9	TRBJ2-7	ASSSGSGELSYEQY
TRBV13	TRBJ1-2	ASSLPTGGNYGYT
TRBV6-5	TRBJ2-1	ASSQGAHEQF
TRBV4-1	TRBJ1-5	ASSPRQGNQPQH
TRBV7-6	TRBJ1-2	ASSSTGNYGYT
TRBV14	TRBJ2-1	ASSPTGTGSDNEQF
TRBV5-1	TRBJ2-5	ASSLTSGGRETQY
TRBV7-9	TRBJ2-7	ASSEGQGATYEQY
TRBV7-9	TRBJ2-1	ASLGTTKGNEQF
TRBV27	TRBJ2-1	ASSWGLAVGNEQF
TRBV7-9	TRBJ1-2	ASSWGTGGNYGYT
TRBV27	TRBJ2-5	ASSTHRDGQETQY
TRBV15	TRBJ2-7	ATRDRGYEQY
TRBV29-1	TRBJ1-2	SAGHFDDYT
TRBV19	TRBJ1-1	ASSIRAGGLTEAF
TRBV6-1	TRBJ2-5	ATYRSQETQY
TRBV7-9	TRBJ1-5	ASSLEDRGSDQPQH
TRBV7-3	TRBJ2-1	ASSPGYEQF
TRBV2	TRBJ1-1	ASSERGTQGRTEAF
TRBV7-9	TRBJ2-1	ASSLGGLAGEF
TRBV27	TRBJ2-3	ASSLTLGDTQY
TRBV6-1	TRBJ1-5	ASGGLGGPQPQH
TRBV4-1	TRBJ1-4	ASSQDYAGLANEKLF
TRBV4-1	TRBJ2-1	ASSQIGGGTYNEQF
TRBV4-3	TRBJ2-7	ASSQAFPRAYEQY
TRBV30	TRBJ2-1	AWSVGLAGYNEQF
TRBV7-3	TRBJ2-1	ASSSFAGGNNEQF
TRBV29-1	TRBJ2-1	SVLIASSSYNEQF
TRBV2	TRBJ2-7	ASSGDRGLGSYEQY
TRBV27	TRBJ1-1	ASSPDPISPTEAF